This T cell receptor beta chain was retrieved from a study of blood T cell repertoires in COVID-19. Under the authors' procedure: Reference gene primer amplification in the assay estimated nucleated cell counts. Only in-frame clones appear in the TCRdb table, and some are missing; sequencing was by immunoSEQ multiplex PCR. Clone size and V and J calls were adopted from that table, with D and trimming inferred from the DNA. The sample contains over 120,000 clones, around 78% of which appear only once. J lost 5 bases, V lost 2 bases, and 3 bases had no gene match. Germline CDR1 is ENHRY and CDR2 is SYGVKD. The CDR3 has 15 residues.

The material sequenced was peripheral blood. This receptor was taken from a woman aged 55-69 years with acute or convalescent COVID-19. This chain links TRBV10-3 with TRBJ2-3, with 11 bases aligning to TRBD2. DNA of the CDR3: TGTGCCATCAGTGAGACTAGCGGGAGTTTAGATACGCAGTATTTT. This encodes CAISETSGSLDTQYF.